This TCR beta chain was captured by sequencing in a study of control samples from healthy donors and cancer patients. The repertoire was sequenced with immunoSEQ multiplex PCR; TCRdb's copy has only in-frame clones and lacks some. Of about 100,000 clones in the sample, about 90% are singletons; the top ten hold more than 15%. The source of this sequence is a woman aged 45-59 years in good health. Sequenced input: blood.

CDR3 amino acids: CASSLTPGHYQETQYF. DNA of the CDR3: TGTGCCAGCAGCTTAACCCCGGGACATTACCAAGAGACCCAGTACTTC. V usage is TRBV7-2 and J usage is TRBJ2-5, with a tentative D call TRBD1 (6 bases). Trimming removed 2 bases at V and 0 bases at J, with 13 bases between. CDR3 length: 16 residues. In germline, CDR1 is SGHTA, CDR2 FQGNSA.